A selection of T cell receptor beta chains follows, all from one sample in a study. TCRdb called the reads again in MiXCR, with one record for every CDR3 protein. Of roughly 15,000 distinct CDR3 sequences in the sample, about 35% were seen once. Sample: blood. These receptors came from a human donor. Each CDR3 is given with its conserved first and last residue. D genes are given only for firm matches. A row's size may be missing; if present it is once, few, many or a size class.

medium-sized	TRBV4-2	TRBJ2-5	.	CASSQDQVGGETQYF	TGTGCCAGCAGCCAAGATCAAGTAGGGGGGGAGACCCAGTACTTC
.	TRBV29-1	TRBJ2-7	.	CSSTYRARAYEQYF	TGCAGCTCCACTTACAGGGCGAGGGCCTACGAGCAGTACTTC
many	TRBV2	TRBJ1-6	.	CASSDRARTSPLHF	TGTGCCAGCAGTGATAGGGCTAGAACTTCACCCCTCCACTTT
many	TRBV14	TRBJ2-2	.	CASSQDWGTGELFF	TGTGCCAGCAGCCAAGATTGGGGCACCGGGGAGCTGTTTTTT
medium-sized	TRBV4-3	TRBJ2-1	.	CASSQEGQGHNEQFF	TGCGCCAGCAGCCAAGAAGGGCAGGGACACAATGAGCAGTTCTTC
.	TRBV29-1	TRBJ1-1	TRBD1	CSVAGTGRTNTEAFF	TGCAGCGTTGCAGGGACAGGGCGTACGAACACTGAAGCTTTCTTT
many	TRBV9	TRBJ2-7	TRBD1	CASSEGQSISYEQYF	TGTGCCAGCAGCGAGGGACAGTCGATCTCCTACGAGCAGTACTTC
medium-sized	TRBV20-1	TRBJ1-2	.	CSASPTVYGYTF	TGCAGTGCTAGCCCGACAGTCTATGGCTACACCTTC
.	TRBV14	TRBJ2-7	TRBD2	CASSRLAGSSYEQYF	TGTGCCAGCAGCCGACTAGCGGGAAGCTCCTACGAGCAGTACTTC
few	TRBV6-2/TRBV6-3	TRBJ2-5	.	CASSYFRETQYF	TGTGCCAGCAGTTATTTTAGGGAGACCCAGTACTTC
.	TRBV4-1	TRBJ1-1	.	CASSQDGSRTEAFF	TGCGCCAGCAGCCAAGATGGGTCCAGGACTGAAGCTTTCTTT
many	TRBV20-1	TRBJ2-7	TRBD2	CSARGTSGSQEQYF	TGCAGTGCTAGGGGGACTAGCGGGTCTCAAGAGCAGTACTTC
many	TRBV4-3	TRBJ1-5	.	CASSQDVSGNQPQHF	TGCGCCAGCAGCCAAGATGTATCGGGGAATCAGCCCCAGCATTTT
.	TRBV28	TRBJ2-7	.	CASSPPPSGPASYEQYF	TGTGCCAGCAGTCCCCCCCCTTCGGGTCCGGCTTCCTACGAGCAGTACTTC
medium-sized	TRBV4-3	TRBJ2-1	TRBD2	CASSQVSGGNNEQFF	TGCGCCAGCAGCCAAGTGTCGGGAGGAAACAATGAGCAGTTCTTC
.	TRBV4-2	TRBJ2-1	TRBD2	CASSTRLAGSDTQFF	TGTGCCAGCAGCACACGACTAGCGGGATCAGATACGCAGTTCTTC
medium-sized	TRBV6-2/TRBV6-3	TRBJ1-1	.	CASSMNTEAFF	TGTGCCAGCAGCATGAACACTGAAGCTTTCTTT
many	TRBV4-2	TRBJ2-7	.	CASSQVRDSSYEQYF	TGTGCCAGCAGCCAAGTCCGGGACTCATCCTACGAGCAGTACTTC
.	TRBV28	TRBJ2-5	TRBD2	CASSLTSGWETQYF	TGTGCCAGCAGTTTGACTAGCGGGTGGGAGACCCAGTACTTC
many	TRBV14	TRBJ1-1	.	CASSQDWGGFEAFF	TGTGCCAGCAGCCAAGATTGGGGAGGGTTTGAAGCTTTCTTT
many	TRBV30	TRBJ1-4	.	CAWSTQLNEKLFF	TGTGCCTGGAGCACGCAGCTGAATGAAAAACTGTTTTTT
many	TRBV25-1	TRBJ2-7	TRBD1	CASRRDSGYEQYF	TGTGCCAGCAGACGGGACAGTGGCTACGAGCAGTACTTC
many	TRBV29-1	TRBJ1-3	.	CSSDSLSGNTIYF	TGCAGCAGTGACAGCCTCTCTGGAAACACCATATATTTT
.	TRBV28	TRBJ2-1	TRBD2	CASDFSGNSYNEQFF	TGTGCCAGCGACTTCAGCGGGAACTCCTACAATGAGCAGTTCTTC
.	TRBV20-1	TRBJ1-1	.	CSARRQPNTEAFF	TGCAGTGCTAGGAGGCAGCCGAACACTGAAGCTTTCTTT
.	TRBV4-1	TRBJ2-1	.	CASSQDQGLAGEMDEQFF	TGCGCCAGCAGCCAAGACCAGGGGCTAGCAGGAGAAATGGATGAGCAGTTCTTC
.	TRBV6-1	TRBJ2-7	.	CASTGTPSYEQYF	TGTGCCAGCACCGGGACGCCGTCCTACGAGCAGTACTTC
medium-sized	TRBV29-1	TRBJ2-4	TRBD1	CSVSTGWVLNIQYF	TGCAGCGTTTCGACAGGGTGGGTTCTGAACATTCAGTACTTC
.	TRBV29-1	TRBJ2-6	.	CSVETGDYGANVLTF	TGCAGCGTTGAAACAGGGGACTATGGGGCCAACGTCCTGACTTTC
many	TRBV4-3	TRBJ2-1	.	CASSQGIAPNEQFF	TGCGCCAGCAGCCAAGGGATAGCCCCGAATGAGCAGTTCTTC
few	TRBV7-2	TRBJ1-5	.	CASSYWGSGQPQHF	TGTGCCAGCAGCTACTGGGGCTCGGGGCAGCCCCAGCATTTT
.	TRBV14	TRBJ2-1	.	CASSQVDEQFF	TGTGCCAGCAGCCAAGTCGATGAGCAGTTCTTC
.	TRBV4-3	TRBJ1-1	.	CASSQESGHENTEAFF	TGCGCCAGCAGCCAAGAATCGGGACACGAGAACACTGAAGCTTTCTTT
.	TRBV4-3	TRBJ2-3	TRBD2	CASSQLSGLAGAADTQYF	TGCGCCAGCAGCCAACTCTCGGGACTAGCGGGAGCTGCAGATACGCAGTATTTT
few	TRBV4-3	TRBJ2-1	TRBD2	CASSQETGLAGLYNEQFF	TGCGCCAGCAGCCAAGAGACGGGACTAGCGGGCTTATACAATGAGCAGTTCTTC
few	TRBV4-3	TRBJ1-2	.	CASSQEEGNYGYTF	TGCGCCAGCAGCCAAGAAGAAGGAAACTATGGCTACACCTTC